This T cell receptor beta chain was sequenced during a study of blood T cell repertoires in COVID-19. Germline V lookup: CDR1 SNHLY, CDR2 FYNNEI. With 8 bases removed from V and 7 bases from J, the gap between germline ends came to 17 bases. The length of the CDR3 is 13 residues. The participants were between roughly 18 and 90 years old and came from under 25 US areas. Allocation to cohorts depended on clinical history reported by the participants. Donors in Cohort 3 who had recovered were those with two negative PCRs, healthcare professional clearance, or resolution of their symptoms. Per the study methods: The assay estimated nucleated cells by amplifying reference gene primers. Profiled with immunoSEQ multiplex PCR; TCRdb holds only in-frame clones, not every one. V, J and clone size reflect that table, while D and trimming were determined from the DNA. The data hold 150,000 to 200,000 clones, with approximately 82% observed a single time.

A few counts support this clone. Sequenced: PBMCs or T cells enriched from blood (not recorded which). This sequence joins TRBV2 and TRBJ1-1; a possible D gene is TRBD1 (6 bases). This clonotype was sampled from a woman in her 50s who had recovered from COVID-19. This chain's CDR3 is CASSQDSSREAFF. The CDR3 DNA reads TGTGCCAGCTCTCAGGACAGTTCTCGTGAAGCTTTCTTT.